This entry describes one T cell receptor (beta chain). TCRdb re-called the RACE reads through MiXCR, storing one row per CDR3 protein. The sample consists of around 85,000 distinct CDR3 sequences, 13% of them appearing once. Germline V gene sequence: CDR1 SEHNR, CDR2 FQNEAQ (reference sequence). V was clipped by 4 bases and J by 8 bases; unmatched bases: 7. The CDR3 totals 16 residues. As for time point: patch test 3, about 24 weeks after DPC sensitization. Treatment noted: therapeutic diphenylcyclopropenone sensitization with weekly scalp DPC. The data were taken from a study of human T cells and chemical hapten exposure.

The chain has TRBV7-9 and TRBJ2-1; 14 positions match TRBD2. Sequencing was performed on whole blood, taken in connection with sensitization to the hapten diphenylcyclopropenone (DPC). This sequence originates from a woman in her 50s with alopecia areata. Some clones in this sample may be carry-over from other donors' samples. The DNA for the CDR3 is TGTGCCAGCAGCTCCCCCGGGACTAGCGGGAGTCATGAGCAGTTCTTC. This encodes CASSSPGTSGSHEQFF.